Listed below are T cell receptor beta chains from one sample, sequenced in a study of radiotherapy plus CTLA-4 blockade in lung cancer. Profiling relied on immunoSEQ multiplex PCR, and the TCRdb table lists in-frame clones only, not all of them. This sample has tens of thousands of clones, with roughly 80% found just once. Specimen: peripheral blood, collected from a patient treated with radiotherapy plus ipilimumab. These receptors originate from a human donor with non-small cell lung cancer who had stable disease on radiotherapy plus ipilimumab. The conserved cysteine and the conserved F or W are not part of the CDR3 here.

v_gene	j_gene	CDR3aa
TRBV6-5	TRBJ1-2	ASSFLLPDRNYGYT
TRBV11-2	TRBJ2-2	ASSSEKTGVNTGELF
TRBV5-4	TRBJ2-7	ASTPQGNSYEQY
TRBV7-9	TRBJ2-3	ASSFGTRSPSTDTQY
TRBV7-2	TRBJ2-4	ASSLAGLAKNIQY
TRBV5-1	TRBJ2-3	ASRSTDTQY
TRBV29-1	TRBJ2-1	SALAGGTSSYNEQF
TRBV18	TRBJ1-4	ASSTTGATNEKLF
TRBV19	TRBJ2-3	ASSTVRSGGPTDTQY
TRBV18	TRBJ1-1	ASSKDRNTEAF
TRBV6-5	TRBJ1-2	ASTHRPNYGYT
TRBV5-4	TRBJ1-2	ASSLVTGRNGYT
TRBV5-3	TRBJ2-7	ARRGGASGGAKGPYEQY
TRBV5-4	TRBJ2-7	ASSLRTGSYEQY
TRBV5-1	TRBJ1-1	ASRTKLNTEAF
TRBV18	TRBJ2-7	ASSPPGTVSSYEQY
TRBV30	TRBJ2-1	AWSDDGGFNEQF
TRBV2	TRBJ2-5	ASSPFAVHGAKQETQY
TRBV5-6	TRBJ1-1	ASSSLVREAEAF
TRBV5-1	TRBJ1-1	ASSLGATYTEAF
TRBV12-5	TRBJ2-1	ASGGRQVLAGGLGNEQF
TRBV10-1	TRBJ2-3	ASSDASRGTDTQY
TRBV5-1	TRBJ1-6	ASSLGVAGNPLH
TRBV7-9	TRBJ1-1	ASSLDRTEAF
TRBV5-8	TRBJ2-7	ASSTLPGQVHYEQY
TRBV4-2	TRBJ1-1	ASSPVGGRNTEAF
TRBV30	TRBJ2-1	AWSVSRGPGNEQF
TRBV6-1	TRBJ1-6	ASSEREGARSPLH
TRBV27	TRBJ1-6	ASRAGRWGSPLH
TRBV6-5	TRBJ1-1	ASRPDFGHTEAF
TRBV7-6	TRBJ1-6	ASSPRTGLSPLH
TRBV18	TRBJ1-2	ASSTAGTGGGYT
TRBV29-1	TRBJ2-3	SVRRGTDTQY
TRBV19	TRBJ1-4	ASSILLGAVAREKLF
TRBV11-2	TRBJ1-1	ASSGDSMNTEAF
TRBV18	TRBJ1-1	AGATGWNTEAF
TRBV14	TRBJ2-1	ASSLSAGAHNEQF
TRBV9	TRBJ2-1	ASSVGLGSYNEQF
TRBV4-1	TRBJ1-4	ASSQDGSQNEKLF
TRBV29-1	TRBJ2-7	SATGTSYEQY
TRBV11-2	TRBJ2-7	ASSLPGEQY
TRBV6-5	TRBJ1-1	ASRDSGRNEAF
TRBV28	TRBJ2-1	ASRLGPYNEQF
TRBV6-5	TRBJ1-1	ASNDNVNTEAF
TRBV4-1	TRBJ2-7	ASSLHQGTPTYEQY
TRBV5-1	TRBJ2-7	ARSLAGTVVDEQY
TRBV10-3	TRBJ2-5	AIADTGLQETQY
TRBV28	TRBJ2-1	ASSSGLAGAGGSYNEQF
TRBV30	TRBJ2-2	AWSVNRISNTGGLF
TRBV10-3	TRBJ1-3	AISRSGNTIY
TRBV5-1	TRBJ2-7	ASSLSRTARYEQY
TRBV18	TRBJ1-5	ASSGVSGSQPQH